This T cell receptor (beta chain) was sequenced for a study of T-cell reconstitution after alpha-beta-depleted transplantation in children. This clonotype has ten or more counts. During its preparation, the TCRbeta library received unique molecular identifiers. TCRdb called the PCR reads again in MiXCR, with one record for every CDR3 protein. The table includes about 200,000 distinct CDR3 sequences, around 7.7% detected once. Sequenced here: PBMCs, mostly from graft donor cells, sampled 360 days after TCRalphabeta/CD19-depleted stem cell transplant. This TCR derives from a male patient aged 2 to 10 who had a stem cell transplant for acute myeloid leukemia, so the T cells may come from the graft donor.

The CDR3 protein is CASSLDSYGYTF. DNA of the CDR3: TGTGCCAGCAGCTTAGACAGCTATGGCTACACCTTC. The rearrangement links TRBV6-6 to TRBJ1-2; maybe TRBD1 (5 bases). CDR3 length: 12 residues. Trimming stripped 6 bases from V and 4 bases from J, with 9 bases between. Germline assignment: CDR1 MNHNY and CDR2 SVGAGI (reference sequence).